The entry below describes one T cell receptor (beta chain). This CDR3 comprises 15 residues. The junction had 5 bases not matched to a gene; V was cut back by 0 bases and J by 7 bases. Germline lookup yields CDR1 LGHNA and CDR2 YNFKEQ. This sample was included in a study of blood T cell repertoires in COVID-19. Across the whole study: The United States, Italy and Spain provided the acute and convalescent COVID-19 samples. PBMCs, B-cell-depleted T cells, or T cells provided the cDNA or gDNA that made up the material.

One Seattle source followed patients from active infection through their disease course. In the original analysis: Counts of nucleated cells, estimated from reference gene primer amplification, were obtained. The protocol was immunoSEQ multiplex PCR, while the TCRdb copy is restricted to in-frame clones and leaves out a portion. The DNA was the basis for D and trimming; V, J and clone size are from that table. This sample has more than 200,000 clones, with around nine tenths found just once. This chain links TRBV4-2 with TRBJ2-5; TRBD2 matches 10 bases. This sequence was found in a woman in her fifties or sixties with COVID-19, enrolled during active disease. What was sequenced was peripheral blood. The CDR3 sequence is CASSQDTSGDRTQYF. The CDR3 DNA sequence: TGTGCCAGCAGCCAAGATACTAGCGGGGATAGGACCCAGTACTTC.